This TCR beta chain was recorded in a study of shared clonotypes between healthy human individuals (dated by TCRdb to 2020 to 2021). In terms of the full investigation: Three men and a couple of women, aged 18 to 49 years, made up the cohort. For each donor, CD4 naive and CD4 memory were each given three plates, CD8 naive was given two plates, and CD8 memory was given one plate. To estimate repertoire size and how much clonotype sharing occurs between individuals, the study deeply sequenced the blood TCR repertoires of five healthy adults. To increase sequencing depth and limit assay-specific biases, TCR repertoire library preparation and sequencing were carried out by different laboratories using diverse techniques. Between about 0.94 and 8.9 billion PBMCs per donor were obtained by leukapheresis.

The donors were healthy, HIV-negative adults with no recently reported acute infections or vaccinations. Every donor was a Caucasian adult living in Nashville, Tennessee, USA. CD4+ T cells were enriched through magnetic negative selection, after which naive cells were positively selected on CD45RA and the remaining negative fraction served as the memory subset. Blood was obtained by leukapheresis, after which PBMCs were separated by Ficoll-Histopaque density gradient centrifugation and cryopreserved in liquid nitrogen vapor phase. Analytical flow cytometry was used to check the purity and quantity of every magnetically sorted T cell population. Genomic DNA was isolated from each sorted fraction and quantified by UV absorbance on a Nanodrop 2000c. TCR CDR3 regions were amplified from genomic DNA by multiplex PCR using the deep immunoSEQ assay. For each cell subset, the extracted genomic DNA was distributed evenly across all wells of several immunoSEQ 96-well plates, and each plate served as one replicate. For sorted subsets, each replicate PCR was loaded with about 200 ng genomic DNA, equivalent to 30,000 or so T cell genomes. The purified libraries were quantified using a Qubit 3.0 fluorometer, sized with a Bioanalyzer 2100, and then quantified again using the KAPA Library Quantification kit. A separate single-read 150-cycle Illumina NextSeq 550 flow cell was used to sequence each immunoSEQ 96-well plate. In the paper's pipeline: Because the immunoSEQ output held only junctional sequences and lacked quality scores, the filtering could not match the filtering applied to full-length reads. To assign V/J genes and CDR3, sequences were annotated using PyIR, a Python wrapper for IgBLAST v1.9, with IMGT germline references. Reads with weak V/J assignments (E-value above 1e-6), missing CDR3, stop codons, out-of-frame junctions, or ambiguous translated residues were removed. V3J clonotypes were defined by identical inferred V gene, J gene, and CDR3 amino acid sequence. The percentage overlap between two repertoires was calculated by dividing the number of shared unique clonotypes by the size of the smaller repertoire. Repertoire richness was assessed with RTK rarefaction, the Chao1 estimator, and Recon v2.1 estimates of unobserved clonotypes. For all TCRbeta clonotypes obtained by the gDNA method from four donors, generation probabilities were computed with OLGA. In its TCRdb copy, this immuneACCESS table keeps in-frame sequences only and misses some clones. Where compared with another copy, unresolved V genes explain less than half of these, and the others have no known cause. The V and J calls and clone size come from that table; D and trimming were worked out from the DNA. The sample records about 960,000 clones, approximately 76% of which are singletons. The biggest ten clones account for nearly 1.5% of the sample.

Comments on this clone: What this receptor recognizes is not known. No per-base quality is available; no much larger clone lies one base away.

The V and J ends are trimmed by 5 bases and 2 bases, leaving 13 bases between them. CDR1 MNHEY and CDR2 SVGAGI were looked up in the germline V gene. Counted from cysteine to phenylalanine, this CDR3 has 14 amino acids. Of the read, only the CDR3 DNA is kept; its 42 bases are in frame from base 1. Broad study findings and their caveats: When a few donors were compared, the shared fraction of clonotypes was approximately 5% for naive CD4, 3% to 4% for naive CD8, 2.3% for memory CD4, and around 0.37% for memory CD8. Larger estimated clonotype richness was generally found for naive subsets than for memory subsets. Sampling was limited to blood, and TCR repertoires in tissue likely differ from TCR repertoires in blood. The small number of donors limited the genetic and exposure-history diversity represented. Pairwise subsampling led to the expectation that sequencing depth would affect the degree of clonotype sharing among donors. Incomplete sequencing was indicated by rarefaction of sorted-subset datasets, despite the large sequencing depth. Compared with non-shared clonotypes, clonotypes shared by all four sorted-subset donors had higher generation probabilities.

This clonotype was obtained from a young man in good health. The sequence joins TRBV6-5 to TRBJ2-7, with an unclear D gene assignment. The sample was memory CD4+ T cells sorted from blood. This specimen's cell subset or site label, per the study, means: CD45RA-negative fraction. Here the CDR3 is given as CASSRHQPPYEQYF. In nucleotides, the sequence is TGTGCCAGCAGTCGTCATCAACCCCCCTACGAGCAGTACTTC.